Below are 28 T cell receptor beta chains sequenced from a single sample in a study of shared clonotypes between healthy human individuals. Data came from immunoSEQ multiplex PCR; TCRdb stores just in-frame clones and leaves some out. The data hold about 510,000 clones, with 75% to 85% observed a single time. The sequenced sample was PBMCs. The source is a middle-aged woman in good health. Some clones in this sample may be carry-over from other donors' samples.

The rearrangement links TRBV4-2 to TRBJ1-2; 7 bases match TRBD1. The CDR3 length is 15 residues. The V segment lost 0 bases and the J segment 6 bases; nucleotides outside the gene matches: 7. Germline CDR1 is LGHNA and CDR2 is YNFKEQ. The CDR3 bases are TGTGCCAGCAGCCAAGATCGGGCAGGGGGAAATGGCTACACCTTC. As protein: CASSQDRAGGNGYTF.

The chain links TRBV25-1 to TRBJ2-7, with 7 bases lining up with TRBD2. Germline assignment: CDR1 MGHDK and CDR2 SYGVNS. The CDR3 extends over 14 amino acids. V was clipped by 3 bases and J by 2 bases; unmatched bases: 4. The CDR3 DNA sequence: TGTGCCAGCAGTGACCCTCGGGGGGCCTACGAGCAGTACTTC. Translation gives CASSDPRGAYEQYF.

The gene calls are TRBV10-3 and TRBJ2-1; 9 nucleotides match TRBD2. Germline values: CDR1 ENHRY, CDR2 SYGVKD. This CDR3 spans 16 amino acids. With 1 base clipped from V and 9 bases from J, the junction kept 10 bases outside the gene matches. This CDR3 reads CAISEWAGGGSSEQFF. DNA of the CDR3: TGTGCCATCAGTGAGTGGGCGGGAGGGGGAAGTAGTGAGCAGTTCTTC.

The chain combines TRBV5-1 with TRBJ2-5; TRBD2 agrees at 7 bases. Trimming at V came to 4 bases and at J to 2 bases, leaving 2 bases not matched to a gene. Per the germline V gene, CDR1 is SGHRS and CDR2 is YFSETQ. The CDR3 is 13 amino acids. The DNA of the CDR3 is TGCGCCAGCAGCGGGGGACTACAAGAGACCCAGTACTTC. It translates to CASSGGLQETQYF.

This chain connects TRBV2 to TRBJ2-1, with D possibly being TRBD2 (5 bases). The V end lost 5 bases, the J end lost 7 bases, and 18 bases lay between the germline ends. Germline lookup yields CDR1 SNHLY and CDR2 FYNNEI. The length of the CDR3 is 15 residues. CDR3 nucleotides: TGTGCCAGCAGTCTGACGGCTAGCCCGAGTAATGAGCAGTTCTTC. It translates to CASSLTASPSNEQFF.

The gene calls are TRBV29-1 and TRBJ2-3, with D possibly TRBD2 on 5 matching bases. Germline V lookup: CDR1 SQVTM, CDR2 ANQGSEA. V lost 4 bases and J 3 bases, leaving 11 bases between the germline ends. This CDR3 spans 13 amino acids. Here the CDR3 reads CSVAPLATDTQYF. CDR3 coding DNA: TGCAGCGTTGCCCCCCTAGCAACAGATACGCAGTATTTT.

The rearrangement links TRBV10-3 to TRBJ1-2; 10 bases align to TRBD1. This CDR3 spans 14 amino acids. Losses at the gene ends were 10 bases for V and 5 bases for J; bases not matched to a gene: 10. Germline V lookup: CDR1 ENHRY, CDR2 SYGVKD. In nucleotides, the CDR3 is TGTGCCACCGGTAGTGGGACAGGGGTATATGGCTACACCTTC. It encodes CATGSGTGVYGYTF.

The V gene is TRBV27, the J gene TRBJ1-1; 10 bases fit TRBD1. With 3 bases clipped from V and 1 base from J, the junction kept 8 bases outside the gene matches. Germline V CDR1 and CDR2: MNHEY, SMNVEV (reference sequence). This CDR3 spans 17 amino acids. The CDR3 is CASSFFTRDRGNTEAFF. The CDR3 coding sequence is TGTGCCAGCAGTTTCTTTACCCGGGACAGGGGGAACACTGAAGCTTTCTTT.

This sequence joins TRBV7-9 and TRBJ2-3, with a weak D call TRBD1 (5 bases). The germline V gene encodes CDR1 SEHNR and CDR2 FQNEAQ (reference sequence). Trimming removed 4 bases from V and 1 base from J, with 18 bases in between. The CDR3 runs to 17 residues. The CDR3 here is CASSSATVAGRTDTQYF. Written as DNA, the CDR3 is TGTGCCAGCAGCTCAGCTACGGTGGCAGGGCGCACAGATACGCAGTATTTT.

V is TRBV30 and J is TRBJ1-1, with TRBD1 matching 10 bases. V gave up 8 bases and J gave up 5 bases; unmatched junction bases: 5. The CDR3 is 12 residues long. Germline CDR1 GTSNPN, CDR2 SVGIG (reference sequence). The CDR3 coding sequence is TGTGCCGGCGACAGGGGGCGGACTGAAGCTTTCTTT. This encodes CAGDRGRTEAFF.

This chain links TRBV7-9 with TRBJ2-1; TRBD1 matches at 8 bases. The junction had 5 bases not matched to a gene; V was cut back by 5 bases and J by 5 bases. The CDR3 has 14 amino acids. Germline V lookup: CDR1 SEHNR, CDR2 FQNEAQ (reference sequence). In DNA form, the CDR3 reads TGTGCCAGCAGCGTCCGGGACAGGAACAATGAGCAGTTCTTC. Residues: CASSVRDRNNEQFF.

In its sample, this clone was seen once. The genes are TRBV5-4 and TRBJ1-1; 7 bases line up with TRBD1. The V gene end was trimmed by 4 bases and the J gene end by 5 bases; junction bases not matched to a gene: 5. Germline CDR1 reads SGHNT; CDR2 reads YYREEE (reference sequence). This CDR3 has 13 residues. The CDR3 here is CASSVDRNTEAFF. The CDR3 nucleotides are TGTGCCAGCAGCGTGGACAGGAATACTGAAGCTTTCTTT.

The rearrangement joins TRBV5-4 to TRBJ2-1, with TRBD1 identical over 8 bases. The CDR3 contains 12 residues. The junction had 2 bases not matched to a gene; V was cut back by 4 bases and J by 8 bases. The V gene's germline CDR1 is SGHNT and CDR2 YYREEE (reference sequence). CDR3 loop: CASSRQGYEQFF. In DNA form, the CDR3 reads TGTGCCAGCAGCCGACAGGGGTATGAGCAGTTCTTC.

This chain links TRBV4-3 with TRBJ1-2; maybe TRBD1 (5 bases). Germline V gene lookup returns CDR1 LGHNA and CDR2 YSLEER. The CDR3 totals 15 residues. Trimming removed 1 base from V and 1 base from J, with 10 bases in between. CDR3 DNA: TGCGCCAGCAGCCAAGCTCGGGGGGTTAACTATGGCTACACCTTC. The encoded protein is CASSQARGVNYGYTF.

The chain carries TRBV2 and TRBJ2-1; 14 nucleotides align to TRBD2. This CDR3 is built from 15 residues. Losses at the gene ends were 5 bases for V and 5 bases for J; bases not matched to a gene: 2. Germline CDR1 reads SNHLY; CDR2 reads FYNNEI. The CDR3 loop reads CASSRGLAGDNEQFF. In nucleotides, the CDR3 is TGTGCCAGCAGTAGGGGACTAGCGGGAGACAATGAGCAGTTCTTC. Combining the CDR3 with reference TRBV2 and TRBJ2-1 gives the whole variable domain EPEVTQTPSHQVTQMGQEVILRCVPISNHLYFYWYRQILGQKVEFLVSFYNNEISEKSEIFDDQFSVERPDGSNFTLKIRSTKLEDSAMYFCASSRGLAGDNEQFFGPGTRLTVL.

In nucleotides, the CDR3 is TGTGCCAGCAGCCCGTTAGTAGGGACCCAGTACTTC. This codes for CASSPLVGTQYF. The gene calls are TRBV7-6 and TRBJ2-5; D gene unclear. Germline CDR1 SGHVS, CDR2 FNYEAQ. V lost 5 bases to trimming and J lost 7 bases, with 11 bases between them. This CDR3 region has 12 residues.

This chain links TRBV18 with TRBJ2-7, with D unresolved. Looked up from germline, CDR1 is KGHSH and CDR2 is LQKENI. Trimming took off 1 base at V and 3 bases at J, with 10 bases between the two ends. This CDR3 has 14 amino acids. CDR3 DNA sequence: TGTGCCAGCTCACCACGGACGGCGGTCTACGAGCAGTACTTC. Its translation: CASSPRTAVYEQYF.

In its sample, this clone was seen many times. The rearrangement joins TRBV7-9 to TRBJ2-7; the match to TRBD2 covers 7 bases. Losses at the gene ends were 5 bases for V and 3 bases for J; bases not matched to a gene: 4. Looked up from germline, CDR1 is SEHNR and CDR2 is FQNEAQ (reference sequence). The CDR3 contains 13 residues. DNA of the CDR3: TGTGCCAGCAGCCCGAAGCGGGACTACGAGCAGTACTTC. Protein product: CASSPKRDYEQYF.

This clone was detected only once. The identical CDR3 is also encoded by other nucleotide sequences in the sample. The chain joins TRBV29-1 to TRBJ1-1; D unresolved. V dropped 4 bases and J dropped 2 bases, with 5 bases sitting between them. From germline, CDR1 is SQVTM and CDR2 ANQGSEA. The CDR3 has 11 amino acids. CDR3 region: CSVATNTEAFF. DNA of the CDR3: TGCAGCGTTGCCACAAACACTGAAGCTTTCTTT.

V is TRBV25-1 and J is TRBJ1-2, with D possibly TRBD1 on 6 matching bases. Germline V CDR1 and CDR2: MGHDK, SYGVNS. The CDR3 consists of 15 residues. Trimming took 5 bases from V and 1 from J, leaving 14 bases between them. This CDR3 reads CASSTGGQSNYGYTF. CDR3 nucleotides: TGTGCCAGCAGTACTGGGGGCCAGAGTAACTATGGCTACACCTTC.

The rearrangement uses TRBV15 and TRBJ2-2, with D hard to call. The CDR3 is 15 amino acids. V was trimmed by 3 bases and J by 1 base, leaving 9 bases between them. Germline CDR1 and CDR2: LNHNV and YYDKDF (reference sequence). DNA for the CDR3: TGTGCCACCAGCAGCCGCAGACAGAACACCGGGGAGCTGTTTTTT. It codes for CATSSRRQNTGELFF.

V usage is TRBV5-1 and J usage is TRBJ2-5; 13 bases are shared with TRBD2. Losses at the gene ends were 3 bases for V and 2 bases for J; bases not matched to a gene: 7. Germline CDR1 and CDR2: SGHRS and YFSETQ. The CDR3 covers 17 residues. The chain's CDR3 is CASSSHRGLAGQETQYF. Here the CDR3 DNA reads TGCGCCAGCAGCTCCCATAGGGGACTAGCGGGGCAAGAGACCCAGTACTTC.

The chain is built from TRBV11-2 and TRBJ2-7, with D perhaps TRBD1 (5 bases). The CDR3 sequence is 15 residues long. V lost 1 base and J lost 2, with 12 bases in between. Germline V gives CDR1 SGHAT, CDR2 FQNNGV. In DNA form, the CDR3 reads TGTGCCAGCAGCTTAGGAATGTCAGGGACCTACGAGCAGTACTTC. Amino acids: CASSLGMSGTYEQYF.

This CDR3 reads CASSERGGLSPLHF. The DNA of the CDR3 is TGTGCCAGCAGTGAAAGGGGAGGCCTTTCACCCCTCCACTTT. The chain links TRBV6-1 to TRBJ1-6, with a possible D match to TRBD1 (5 bases). V gave up 2 bases and J gave up 9 bases, with 11 bases separating them. CDR1 is MNHNS and CDR2 is SASEGT in the germline V gene. The CDR3 sequence is 14 residues long.

The chain is built from TRBV29-1 and TRBJ2-3; 12 positions agree with TRBD2. Trimming took 4 bases from V and 6 from J; bases not matched to a gene: 11. The CDR3 is 16 residues long. Germline-derived CDR1 and CDR2 are SQVTM and ANQGSEA. CDR3 region: CSVVGLAGFRGDTQYF. CDR3 DNA: TGCAGCGTTGTGGGACTAGCGGGCTTTAGAGGGGATACGCAGTATTTT.

This clone was seen once. The rearrangement uses TRBV4-3 and TRBJ2-7, with D uncertain. V was trimmed by 3 bases and J by 4 bases, leaving 16 bases between them. The CDR3 runs 15 residues. The germline CDR1 and CDR2 sequences are LGHNA and YSLEER. In DNA form, the CDR3 reads TGCGCCAGCAGCCAGAGGCCGGGCCTCGAGTACGAGCAGTACTTC. Translated: CASSQRPGLEYEQYF.

The rearrangement links TRBV7-8 to TRBJ2-7; D not resolved. The germline V gene has CDR1 SGHVS and CDR2 FQNEAQ. CDR3 length equals 13 residues. Trimming stripped 5 bases from V and 6 bases from J, with 14 bases between. CDR3 nucleotides: TGTGCCAGCAGCCTCGGTGGGTCCGGCGAGCAGTACTTC. Protein product: CASSLGGSGEQYF.

V gene TRBV10-3 combines with J gene TRBJ2-5; TRBD2 matches 9 bases. The germline CDR1 and CDR2 sequences are ENHRY and SYGVKD. The V and J ends lost 3 bases and 2 bases, in that order; junction bases with no gene match: 13. This CDR3 comprises 18 residues. DNA for the CDR3: TGTGCCATCAGTGATAATATGGTAGCGGGAGATTCTCAAGAGACCCAGTACTTC. Amino acids: CAISDNMVAGDSQETQYF.